These 27 T cell receptor beta chains originate from one sample sequenced in a study of blood T cell repertoires in COVID-19. Method: immunoSEQ multiplex PCR; TCRdb's copy keeps in-frame clones and lacks some. Found here are over 95,000 clones, over 80% of them singletons; the top ten hold less than 2%. Sequencing was carried out using peripheral blood. The receptors shown here come from a man in his 70s with active or convalescent COVID-19.

This chain links TRBV12-3 or TRBV12-4 with TRBJ2-4, with 8 bases matching TRBD1. J lost 6 bases, V lost 6 bases, and 4 bases had no gene match. This CDR3 is 13 amino acids long. As DNA, the CDR3 is TGTGCCAGCAGGGCAGGGGGCGGAAACATTCAGTACTTC. Protein: CASRAGGGNIQYF.

The J gene is TRBJ2-1, the V gene TRBV21-1; TRBD2 reflects the table's D call only, with no check against the DNA. TRBV21-1 is given as a pseudogene. The CDR3 extends over 16 amino acids. CDR3 sequence: CASSNLGLQGYGEQFF. DNA for the CDR3: TGTGCCAGCAGCAACCTGGGACTCCAAGGGTATGGTGAGCAGTTCTTC.

The rearrangement uses TRBV12-3 or TRBV12-4 and TRBJ2-7; D is ambiguous. Between the trimmed V and J ends, which lost 5 bases and 6 bases, there was a span of 8 bases. The CDR3 consists of 11 residues. The CDR3 sequence: CASSQSIEQYF. The DNA of the CDR3 is TGTGCCAGCAGTCAATCTATCGAGCAGTACTTC.

This rearrangement joins TRBV11-2 to TRBJ2-5, with 7 bases matching TRBD1. The CDR3 consists of 14 residues. J gave up 7 bases and V 0 bases, and 5 bases lay outside the gene matches. Germline assignment: CDR1 SGHAT and CDR2 FQNNGV. CDR3 loop: CASSLDVWTGTQYF. The DNA for the CDR3 is TGTGCCAGCAGCTTAGATGTGTGGACAGGGACCCAGTACTTC.

The chain has TRBV5-6 and TRBJ1-4; D unresolved. Germline CDR1 and CDR2: SGHDT and YYEEEE. The germline V and J ends were trimmed by 5 bases and 7 bases, with 18 bases remaining between them. The CDR3 sequence is 15 residues long. CDR3 DNA sequence: TGTGCCAGCAGACGATTCGGGGAGGGTAGTGAAAAACTGTTTTTT. It yields the protein CASRRFGEGSEKLFF.

The rearrangement joins TRBV11-1 to TRBJ1-6; 7 nucleotides agree with TRBD1. Trimming removed 4 bases from V and 2 bases from J; junction bases left unmatched: 2. The CDR3 is 15 residues long. Germline CDR1 SGHAT, CDR2 FQDESV (reference sequence). CDR3 sequence: CASSSGQAYNSPLHF. In DNA form, the CDR3 reads TGTGCCAGCAGCTCCGGACAGGCCTATAATTCACCCCTCCACTTT.

This chain connects TRBV28 to TRBJ1-6, with 7 bases identical to TRBD1. V lost 4 bases, J lost 4 bases, and 7 bases stayed unmatched. In germline, CDR1 is MDHEN, CDR2 SYDVKM. This CDR3 comprises 16 residues. Here the CDR3 DNA reads TGTGCCAGCAGTTCCCTCGGGACAGCTTATAATTCACCCCTCCACTTT. Its translation is CASSSLGTAYNSPLHF.

Only a few counts were recorded for this clone. The chain employs TRBV28 and TRBJ1-4, with TRBD1 matching 9 bases. The germline V gene encodes CDR1 MDHEN and CDR2 SYDVKM. The trim removed 2 bases at V and 10 bases at J, leaving 8 bases unmatched. This CDR3 has 15 residues. CDR3 DNA: TGTGCCAGCAGTTTACCTAAGACAGGGGGAAGAAAACTGTTTTTT. It translates to CASSLPKTGGRKLFF.

V gene TRBV11-2 combines with J gene TRBJ2-3; tentative D call: TRBD1 (5 bases). Germline V gene sequence: CDR1 SGHAT, CDR2 FQNNGV. The CDR3 spans 15 residues. V lost 0 bases to trimming and J lost 2 bases, with 9 bases between them. CDR3 nucleotide sequence: TGTGCCAGCAGCTTAGATAAGGGGAACACAGATACGCAGTATTTT. This codes for CASSLDKGNTDTQYF.

The chain combines TRBV7-2 with TRBJ2-4, with 8 bases aligning to TRBD2. V lost 5 bases and J lost 2; bases outside the gene matches: 8. The CDR3 consists of 16 residues. Germline values: CDR1 SGHTA, CDR2 FQGNSA. This CDR3 is CASSNGGALSKNIQYF. CDR3 DNA: TGTGCCAGCAGCAACGGGGGGGCGCTTTCCAAAAACATTCAGTACTTC.

This chain joins TRBV6-5 and TRBJ2-3; maybe TRBD2 (5 bases). The CDR3 totals 14 residues. Trimming removed 6 bases at V and 2 bases at J, with 12 bases between. Per germline, CDR1 MNHEY and CDR2 SVGAGI. The CDR3 reads CASSPDGDTDTQYF. The CDR3, as DNA: TGTGCCAGCAGCCCCGACGGGGACACAGATACGCAGTATTTT.

There are a few counts of this clone. The rearrangement uses TRBV2 and TRBJ2-7, with TRBD1 as a possible D gene (6 bases). CDR1 SNHLY and CDR2 FYNNEI come from the germline V gene. This CDR3 comprises 13 residues. Trimming left V 8 bases short and J 6 bases short, with 17 bases between. CDR3 in amino acids: CASAADSNIEQYF. CDR3 sequence (DNA): TGTGCCAGCGCGGCGGACAGTAACATCGAGCAGTACTTC. Full variable domain (rest looked up from reference TRBV2 and TRBJ2-7): EPEVTQTPSHQVTQMGQEVILRCVPISNHLYFYWYRQILGQKVEFLVSFYNNEISEKSEIFDDQFSVERPDGSNFTLKIRSTKLEDSAMYFCASAADSNIEQYFGPGTRLTVT.

The CDR3 nucleotides read TGTGCCAGCAGCCAACCGGGACAGGGGACAAATGAGCAGTTCTTC. Its translation: CASSQPGQGTNEQFF. This chain uses TRBV3-1 (or the pseudogene TRBV3-2) with TRBJ2-1; 10 bases match TRBD1. V lost 2 bases, J lost 7 bases, and 5 bases stayed unmatched. The CDR3 covers 15 residues. Germline CDR1 LGHDT, CDR2 YNNKEL (reference sequence).

The chain links TRBV28 to TRBJ1-1, with a weak D call TRBD1 (6 bases). Germline V lookup: CDR1 MDHEN, CDR2 SYDVKM. V lost 3 bases and J 3 bases, leaving 14 bases between the germline ends. The CDR3 has 15 residues. The CDR3 nucleotides read TGTGCCAGCAGTTTTCGAGGAGGGGGGGACACTGAAGCTTTCTTT. Translating gives CASSFRGGGDTEAFF. The whole variable domain, remainder taken from reference TRBV28 and TRBJ1-1, is DVKVTQSSRYLVKRTGEKVFLECVQDMDHENMFWYRQDPGLGLRLIYFSYDVKMKEKGDIPEGYSVSREKKERFSLILESASTNQTSMYLCASSFRGGGDTEAFFGQGTRLTVV.

The chain combines TRBV6-5 with TRBJ1-1; D not resolved. The CDR3 covers 11 residues. Between the trimmed V and J ends, which lost 8 bases and 4 bases, there was a span of 8 bases. Germline assignment: CDR1 MNHEY and CDR2 SVGAGI. The CDR3 spells CASEGSTEAFF. DNA for the CDR3: TGTGCCAGCGAAGGGAGCACTGAAGCTTTCTTT.

This chain connects TRBV12-3 or TRBV12-4 to TRBJ1-1; 10 nucleotides agree with TRBD1. With V trimmed by 5 bases and J by 11 bases, 5 bases remained unmatched. The CDR3 has 12 residues. CDR3 residues: CASSKDRGEAFF. Here the CDR3 DNA reads TGTGCCAGCAGTAAGGACAGGGGGGAGGCTTTCTTT.

The V call is TRBV27, the J call TRBJ1-1; D is unresolved. Germline V gives CDR1 MNHEY, CDR2 SMNVEV (reference sequence). This CDR3 contains 13 residues. V gave up 3 bases and J gave up 5 bases, with 10 bases separating them. The CDR3 DNA reads as TGTGCCAGCAGTTTCGGTAGAGGGACTGAAGCTTTCTTT. Translating it yields CASSFGRGTEAFF.

The chain has TRBV30 and TRBJ1-6, with D possibly TRBD1 on 5 matching bases. Trimming shortened V by 3 bases and J by 5 bases, and 8 bases separated the two germline ends. Germline V gene data show CDR1 as GTSNPN and CDR2 as SVGIG (reference sequence). This CDR3 contains 13 residues. CDR3: CAWRQADNSPLHF. In nucleotides, the CDR3 is TGTGCCTGGAGACAGGCAGATAATTCACCCCTCCACTTT.

This clone occurred a few times. The gene calls are TRBV7-2 and TRBJ2-2; TRBD2 matches 10 bases. The CDR3 sequence is 18 residues long. Germline loops: CDR1 SGHTA, CDR2 FQGNSA. V trimming: 5 bases; J trimming: 7 bases; junction bases outside the gene matches: 16. The DNA of the CDR3 is TGTGCCAGCAGCCTCCCGAGGGGGCAGCGGGGGGGCCTCGGGGAGCTGTTTTTT. It yields the protein CASSLPRGQRGGLGELFF.

This chain joins TRBV5-1 and TRBJ1-1; maybe TRBD1 (5 bases). The CDR3 consists of 14 residues. Germline CDR1 SGHRS, CDR2 YFSETQ. V dropped 4 bases and J dropped 1 base, with 11 bases sitting between them. The CDR3 protein is CASSPLTENTEAFF. The CDR3 DNA is TGCGCCAGCAGCCCGTTGACAGAGAACACTGAAGCTTTCTTT.

This clone was detected only once. The chain is built from TRBV7-2 and TRBJ2-2; 11 bases are a match to TRBD1. This CDR3 is 16 amino acids long. J was trimmed by 5 bases and V by 10 bases; bases with no gene match: 12. Germline-derived CDR1 and CDR2 are SGHTA and FQGNSA. CDR3 DNA: TGTGCCAAACCGTCCGGGACAGGGGGTCGAACCGGGGAGCTGTTTTTT. Residues: CAKPSGTGGRTGELFF.

The chain carries TRBV24-1 and TRBJ1-4; 7 bases are a match to TRBD1. In germline, CDR1 is KGHDR, CDR2 SFDVKD. The trim removed 2 bases at V and 7 bases at J, leaving 6 bases unmatched. The CDR3 has 15 residues. Here the CDR3 reads CATSDSRQGAEKLFF. In nucleotides, the CDR3 is TGTGCCACCAGTGATTCTCGACAGGGAGCTGAAAAACTGTTTTTT.

The chain combines TRBV4-2 with TRBJ1-1, with 8 bases that match TRBD1. Looked up from germline, CDR1 is LGHNA and CDR2 is YNFKEQ. Trimming cost V 5 bases and J 4 bases; bases outside gene matches: 6. This CDR3 region has 14 residues. The DNA for the CDR3 is TGTGCCAGCAGCGGACAGGGCGAGGGCACTGAAGCTTTCTTT. Its protein product is CASSGQGEGTEAFF.

This chain connects TRBV7-9 to TRBJ1-4, with 7 bases aligning to TRBD1. This CDR3 spans 14 amino acids. The germline gives CDR1 SEHNR, CDR2 FQNEAQ (reference sequence). V lost 5 bases to trimming and J lost 4 bases; unmatched junction nucleotides: 4. CDR3 nucleotides: TGTGCCAGCAGCCAGGGACAGATTAATGAAAAACTGTTTTTT. This codes for CASSQGQINEKLFF.

This chain links TRBV11-2 with TRBJ2-2; TRBD2 might be the D (6 bases). The germline V gene has CDR1 SGHAT and CDR2 FQNNGV. The V gene lost 4 bases and the J gene lost 2 bases, with 17 bases spanning the gap. This CDR3 region has 17 residues. The CDR3 loop is CASSSLKSGPNTGELFF. As DNA, the CDR3 is TGTGCCAGCAGCTCGCTTAAGAGCGGGCCCAACACCGGGGAGCTGTTTTTT.

This clone was seen only once. This chain joins TRBV12-3 or TRBV12-4 and TRBJ2-2; perhaps TRBD2 as D (5 bases). V lost 3 bases and J 7 bases, leaving 9 bases between the germline ends. The CDR3 consists of 13 residues. The CDR3 nucleotides are TGTGCCAGCAGTTTCGACGGGAACGGGGAGCTGTTTTTT. It yields the protein CASSFDGNGELFF.

The chain has TRBV19 and TRBJ1-1, with 10 bases lining up with TRBD1. The ends lost 8 bases at V and 1 base at J; junction bases unmatched: 16. The CDR3 has 18 amino acids. CDR1 LNHDA and CDR2 SQIVND come from the germline V gene (reference sequence). CDR3 DNA: TGTGCCAGTCTACCTTTTCGGGACAGGGGAATTAAGAACACTGAAGCTTTCTTT. Encoded protein: CASLPFRDRGIKNTEAFF.